This T cell receptor (beta chain) is from a study of blood T cells in healthy people across ages. CDR3 length equals 14 residues. The V and J ends lost 3 bases and 3 bases, in that order; junction bases with no gene match: 5. In germline, CDR1 is SGHKS, CDR2 YYEKEE (reference sequence). Next came a second PCR, run for roughly 6 to 11 cycles, which used a sample-barcoded 5' primer along with a J-beta primer mix. TCRdb redid the calling of the 5' RACE reads with MiXCR, one entry per CDR3 protein. The sample contains about 640,000 distinct CDR3 sequences, under 65% of which appear only once. The chain is built from TRBV5-5 and TRBJ2-5; 7 bases are a match to TRBD2. The TCR originated in a man in his fifties or sixties in good health. The sequenced material came from blood. The CDR3 protein is CASSWEGSKETQYF. CDR3 bases: TGTGCCAGCAGCTGGGAGGGATCTAAAGAGACCCAGTACTTC.